This T cell receptor beta chain comes out of a study of blood T cell repertoires in COVID-19. Germline lookup yields CDR1 LGHDT and CDR2 YNNKEL (reference sequence). J was trimmed by 5 bases and V by 0 bases; bases with no gene match: 11. The length of the CDR3 is 19 residues. The authors' processing: From reference gene primer amplification, estimates of nucleated cell counts were derived. Here immunoSEQ multiplex PCR was the method, and the copy in TCRdb shows in-frame clones only, minus some. V and J calls and clone size are copied from that table; D and trimming were computed from the DNA. This table has hundreds of thousands of clones, approximately 91% appearing once.

The receptor was isolated from a woman aged 55-75 years who had recovered from COVID-19. Material: PBMCs or T cells enriched from blood (not recorded which). The chain has TRBV3-1 (or the pseudogene TRBV3-2) and TRBJ2-3; 13 bases match TRBD2. CDR3 in DNA: TGTGCCAGCAGCCAAGATCCCCCCGGACTAGCGGGGGCACGAGATACGCAGTATTTT. Its protein is CASSQDPPGLAGARDTQYF.